This T cell receptor (beta chain) was captured by sequencing in a study of shared clonotypes between healthy human individuals. Overall study results and limits: Donor scarcity curtailed the genetic and exposure-history diversity represented herein.

Data came from immunoSEQ multiplex PCR; TCRdb stores just in-frame clones and leaves some out. The sample has around 2.5 million clones, over 85% seen once; the top ten hold roughly 0.39%. Worth noting for this clone: Its antigen is unknown. This sample also contains other DNA sequences that code for the same CDR3.

This receptor was taken from a man aged 18-30 years in good health. Some clones in this sample may be carry-over from other donors' samples. The specimen sequenced was naive CD4+ T cells from PBMCs. Documented subset: CD45RA+ positively selected.

Here the CDR3 reads CASSRGGYEQYF. In DNA form, the CDR3 reads TGTGCCAGCAGCCGCGGGGGCTACGAGCAGTACTTC. This chain links TRBV7-2 with TRBJ2-7, with 7 bases fitting TRBD2. The CDR3 length is 12 residues. Germline V lookup: CDR1 SGHTA, CDR2 FQGNSA. V dropped 5 bases and J dropped 3; count of bases not matched to a gene: 1.